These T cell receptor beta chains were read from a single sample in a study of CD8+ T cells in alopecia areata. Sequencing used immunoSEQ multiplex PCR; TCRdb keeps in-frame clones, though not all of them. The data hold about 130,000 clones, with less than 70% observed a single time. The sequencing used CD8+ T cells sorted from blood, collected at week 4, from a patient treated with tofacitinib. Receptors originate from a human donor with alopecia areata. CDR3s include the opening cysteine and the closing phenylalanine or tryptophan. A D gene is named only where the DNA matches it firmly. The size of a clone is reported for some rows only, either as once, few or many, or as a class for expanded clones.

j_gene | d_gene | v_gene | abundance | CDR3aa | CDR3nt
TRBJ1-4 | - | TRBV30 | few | CAWRLGTEGWEKLFF | TGTGCCTGGAGGCTGGGGACCGAAGGATGGGAAAAACTGTTTTTT
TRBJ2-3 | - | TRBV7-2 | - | CASSSNGNPTDTQYF | TGTGCCAGCAGCTCAAACGGGAACCCCACAGATACGCAGTATTTT
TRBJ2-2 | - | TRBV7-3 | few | CASSMTGVSGELFF | TGTGCCAGCAGCATGACCGGGGTGAGCGGGGAGCTGTTTTTT
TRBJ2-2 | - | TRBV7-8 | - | CASIGVLGGTGELFF | TGTGCCAGCATAGGAGTTTTAGGGGGTACCGGGGAGCTGTTTTTT
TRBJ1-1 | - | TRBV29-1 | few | CSAWGTEAFF | TGCAGCGCTTGGGGCACTGAAGCTTTCTTT
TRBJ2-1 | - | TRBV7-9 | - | CASSSPTYNEQFF | TGTGCCAGCAGCTCCCCCACCTACAATGAGCAGTTCTTC
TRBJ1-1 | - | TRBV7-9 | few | CASSPSEDRDTEAFF | TGTGCCAGCAGCCCCTCGGAAGATCGGGACACTGAAGCTTTCTTT
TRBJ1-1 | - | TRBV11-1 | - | CASSSPFAPNTEAFF | TGTGCCAGCAGCTCCCCTTTTGCCCCGAACACTGAAGCTTTCTTT
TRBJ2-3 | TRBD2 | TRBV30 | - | CAWSGLAGADTQYF | TGTGCCTGGAGTGGACTAGCGGGGGCAGATACGCAGTATTTT
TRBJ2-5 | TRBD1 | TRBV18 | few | CASSPVDRAEGQETQYF | TGTGCCAGCTCACCCGTCGACAGGGCAGAGGGGCAAGAGACCCAGTACTTC
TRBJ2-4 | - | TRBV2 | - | CASSEIYIDAKNIQYF | TGTGCCAGCAGTGAGATTTATATTGACGCCAAAAACATTCAGTACTTC
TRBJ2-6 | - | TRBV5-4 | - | CASSPLGPGLFIGANVLTF | TGTGCCAGCAGCCCACTCGGGCCGGGACTTTTTATCGGGGCCAACGTCCTGACTTTC
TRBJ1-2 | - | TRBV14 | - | CASRKPNYGYTF | TGTGCCAGCAGGAAACCTAACTATGGCTACACCTTC
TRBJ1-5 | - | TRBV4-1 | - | CASSQSTGSGNQPQHF | TGCGCCAGCAGCCAATCTACAGGGTCGGGCAATCAGCCCCAGCATTTT
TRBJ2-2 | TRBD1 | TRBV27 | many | CASSGTGGWTGELFF | TGTGCCAGCAGTGGTACAGGGGGATGGACCGGGGAGCTGTTTTTT
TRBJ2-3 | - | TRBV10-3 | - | CAISDPAEGPDTQYF | TGTGCCATCAGTGACCCCGCGGAAGGCCCAGATACGCAGTATTTT
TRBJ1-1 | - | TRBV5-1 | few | CASSWTENLVKNTEAFF | TGCGCCAGCAGCTGGACGGAGAACCTCGTAAAGAACACTGAAGCTTTCTTT